This T cell receptor (beta chain) was identified during a study of CD8 T cells in ankylosing spondylitis. Findings and caveats of the study: Seven or eight highly homologous variants formed a TCR beta motif that appeared characteristic of ankylosing spondylitis blood.

The V segment lost 7 bases and the J segment 8 bases; nucleotides outside the gene matches: 6. There are 12 residues in the CDR3. Germline values: CDR1 SQVTM, CDR2 ANQGSEA. Of note for this clonotype: Antigen: not known.

Making the TCR beta libraries involved quantitative 5'-RACE with molecular barcodes. TCRdb analysed the 5' RACE reads with MiXCR anew, one entry per CDR3 protein. The sample lists 300,000 to 400,000 distinct CDR3 sequences, around 24% occurring once. The specimen sequenced was blood, either unsorted or a sorted T cell fraction (not recorded which). The chain has TRBV29-1 and TRBJ1-4, with 8 bases identical to TRBD1. The TCR comes from a male donor with ankylosing spondylitis. CDR3 DNA sequence: TGCAGCGCCGGGACAGGAGGAGAAAAACTGTTTTTT. Protein sequence: CSAGTGGEKLFF.